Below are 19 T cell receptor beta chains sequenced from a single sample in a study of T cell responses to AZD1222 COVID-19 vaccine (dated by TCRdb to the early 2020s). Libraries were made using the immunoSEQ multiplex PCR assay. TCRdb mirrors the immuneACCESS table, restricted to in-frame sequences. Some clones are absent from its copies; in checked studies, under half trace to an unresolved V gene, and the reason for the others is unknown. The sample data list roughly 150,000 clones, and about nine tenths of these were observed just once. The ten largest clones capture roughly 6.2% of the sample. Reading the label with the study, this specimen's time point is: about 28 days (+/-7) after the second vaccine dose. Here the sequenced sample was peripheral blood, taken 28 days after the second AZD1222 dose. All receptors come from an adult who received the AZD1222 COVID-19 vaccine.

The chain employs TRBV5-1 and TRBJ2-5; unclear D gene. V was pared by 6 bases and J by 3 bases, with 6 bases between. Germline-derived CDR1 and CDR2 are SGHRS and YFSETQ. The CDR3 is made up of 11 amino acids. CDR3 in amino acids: CASKKEETQYF. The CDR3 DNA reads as TGCGCCAGCAAGAAAGAAGAGACCCAGTACTTC.

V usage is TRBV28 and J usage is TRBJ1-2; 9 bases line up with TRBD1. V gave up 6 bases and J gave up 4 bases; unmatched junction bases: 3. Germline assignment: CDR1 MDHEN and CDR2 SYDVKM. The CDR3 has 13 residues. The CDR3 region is CASRLTGGYGYTF. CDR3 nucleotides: TGTGCCAGCAGACTGACAGGGGGCTATGGCTACACCTTC.

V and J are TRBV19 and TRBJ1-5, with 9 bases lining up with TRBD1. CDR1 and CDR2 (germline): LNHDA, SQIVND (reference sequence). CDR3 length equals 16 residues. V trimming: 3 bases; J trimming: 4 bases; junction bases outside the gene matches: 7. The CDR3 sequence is CASSISGTGRNQPQHF. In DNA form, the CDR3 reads TGTGCCAGTAGTATCTCCGGGACAGGGCGTAATCAGCCCCAGCATTTT.

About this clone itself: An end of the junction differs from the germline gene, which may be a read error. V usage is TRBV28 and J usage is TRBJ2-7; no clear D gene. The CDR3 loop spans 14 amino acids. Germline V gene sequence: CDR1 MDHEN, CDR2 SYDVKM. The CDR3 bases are TGTGCCAGCGGTTTAGTAGTGGGGTCTTACGAGCAGTACTTC. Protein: CASGLVVGSYEQYF.

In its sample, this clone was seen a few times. The DNA of the CDR3 is TGTGCCAGCAGCCAGGGTCTAGCGGGAGGCGGGGAGCTGTTTTTT. Translating it yields CASSQGLAGGGELFF. V gene TRBV4-2 combines with J gene TRBJ2-2; 11 bases line up with TRBD2. This CDR3 region has 15 residues. The junction had 4 bases not matched to a gene; V was cut back by 3 bases and J by 7 bases. Looked up from germline, CDR1 is LGHNA and CDR2 is YNFKEQ.

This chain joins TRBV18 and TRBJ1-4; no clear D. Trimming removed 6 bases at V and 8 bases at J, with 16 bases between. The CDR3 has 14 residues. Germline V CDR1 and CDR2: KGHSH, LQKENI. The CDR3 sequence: CASSQHQAREKLFF. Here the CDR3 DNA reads TGTGCCAGCTCGCAACACCAGGCCAGGGAAAAACTGTTTTTT.

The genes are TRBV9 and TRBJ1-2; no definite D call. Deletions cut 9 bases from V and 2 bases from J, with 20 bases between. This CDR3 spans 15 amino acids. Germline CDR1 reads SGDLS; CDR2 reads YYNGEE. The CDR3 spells CATGEGVGENYGYTF. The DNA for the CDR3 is TGTGCCACCGGGGAGGGAGTGGGTGAAAACTATGGCTACACCTTC.

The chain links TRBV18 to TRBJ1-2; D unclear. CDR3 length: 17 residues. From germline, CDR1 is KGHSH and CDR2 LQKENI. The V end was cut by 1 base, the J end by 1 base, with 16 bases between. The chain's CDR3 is CASSPRAAGIINYGYTF. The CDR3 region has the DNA TGTGCCAGCTCACCACGGGCGGCGGGGATCATTAACTATGGCTACACCTTC.

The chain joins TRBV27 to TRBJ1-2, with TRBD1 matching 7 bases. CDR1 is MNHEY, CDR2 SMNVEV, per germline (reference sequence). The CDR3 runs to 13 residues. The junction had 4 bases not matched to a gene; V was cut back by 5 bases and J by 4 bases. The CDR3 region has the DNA TGTGCCAGCAGTGTCGGACAGGCCTATGGCTACACCTTC. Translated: CASSVGQAYGYTF.

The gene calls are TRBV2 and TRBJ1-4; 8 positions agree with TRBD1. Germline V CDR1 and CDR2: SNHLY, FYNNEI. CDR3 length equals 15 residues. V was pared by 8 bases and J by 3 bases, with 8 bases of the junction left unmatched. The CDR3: CASATSGQANEKLFF. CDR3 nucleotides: TGTGCCAGCGCCACTTCGGGACAGGCTAATGAAAAACTGTTTTTT. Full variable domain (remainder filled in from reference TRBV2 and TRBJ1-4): EPEVTQTPSHQVTQMGQEVILRCVPISNHLYFYWYRQILGQKVEFLVSFYNNEISEKSEIFDDQFSVERPDGSNFTLKIRSTKLEDSAMYFCASATSGQANEKLFFGSGTQLSVL.

In nucleotides, the CDR3 is TGTGCCAGCTCACCACAGGGGTTCGGTGAAGCTTTCTTT. This encodes CASSPQGFGEAFF. J is TRBJ1-1 and V is TRBV18; weak D call: TRBD1 (5 bases). Germline assignment: CDR1 KGHSH and CDR2 LQKENI. Trimming cost V 1 base and J 7 bases, with 10 bases left between them. The CDR3 loop spans 13 amino acids.

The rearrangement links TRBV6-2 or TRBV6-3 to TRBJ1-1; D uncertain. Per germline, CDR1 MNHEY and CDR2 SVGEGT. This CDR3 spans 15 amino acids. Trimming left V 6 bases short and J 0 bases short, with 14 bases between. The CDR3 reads CASSAEPGMNTEAFF. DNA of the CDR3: TGTGCCAGCAGCGCGGAACCGGGAATGAACACTGAAGCTTTCTTT.

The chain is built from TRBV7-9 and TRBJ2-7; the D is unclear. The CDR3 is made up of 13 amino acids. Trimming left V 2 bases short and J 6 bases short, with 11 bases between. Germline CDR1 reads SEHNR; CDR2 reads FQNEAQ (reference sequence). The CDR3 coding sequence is TGTGCCAGCAGCTTAAGTTGGGGTGGCGAGCAGTACTTC. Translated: CASSLSWGGEQYF.

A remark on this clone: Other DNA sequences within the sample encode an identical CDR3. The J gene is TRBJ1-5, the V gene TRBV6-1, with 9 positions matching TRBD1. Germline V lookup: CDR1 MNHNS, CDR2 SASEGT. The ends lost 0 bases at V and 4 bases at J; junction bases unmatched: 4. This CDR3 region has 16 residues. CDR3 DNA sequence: TGTGCCAGCAGTGAAGCGTCCGGGACAGGGAATCAGCCCCAGCATTTT. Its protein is CASSEASGTGNQPQHF.

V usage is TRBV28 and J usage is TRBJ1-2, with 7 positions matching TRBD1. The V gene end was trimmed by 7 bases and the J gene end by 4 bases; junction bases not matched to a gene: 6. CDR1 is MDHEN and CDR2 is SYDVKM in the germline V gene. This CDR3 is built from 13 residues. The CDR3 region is CASTSGTAYGYTF. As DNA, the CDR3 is TGTGCCAGCACCTCCGGGACAGCCTATGGCTACACCTTC.

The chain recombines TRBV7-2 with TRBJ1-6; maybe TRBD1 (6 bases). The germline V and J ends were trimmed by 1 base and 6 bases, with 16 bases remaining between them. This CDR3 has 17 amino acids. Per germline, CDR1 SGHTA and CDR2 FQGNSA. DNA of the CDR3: TGTGCCAGCAGCTTAGGACCCGCCCAGGGGTTTAATTCACCCCTCCACTTT. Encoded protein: CASSLGPAQGFNSPLHF.

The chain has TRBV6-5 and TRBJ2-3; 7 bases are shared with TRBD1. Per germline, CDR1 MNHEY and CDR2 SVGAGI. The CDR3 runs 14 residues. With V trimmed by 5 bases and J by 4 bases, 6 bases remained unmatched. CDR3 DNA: TGTGCCAGCAGTATCGACAGGGCCTCAGATACGCAGTATTTT. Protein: CASSIDRASDTQYF.

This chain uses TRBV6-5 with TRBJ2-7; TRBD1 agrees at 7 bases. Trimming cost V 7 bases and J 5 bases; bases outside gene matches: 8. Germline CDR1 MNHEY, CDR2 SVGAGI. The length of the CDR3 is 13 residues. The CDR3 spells CASTRDRVDEQYF. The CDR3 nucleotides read TGTGCCAGCACCAGAGACAGGGTGGACGAGCAGTACTTC.

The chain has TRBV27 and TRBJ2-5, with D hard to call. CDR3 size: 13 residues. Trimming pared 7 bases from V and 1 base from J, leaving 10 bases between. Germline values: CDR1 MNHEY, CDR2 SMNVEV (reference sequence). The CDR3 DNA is TGTGCCAGCAAGTTTAACCTCCAAGAGACCCAGTACTTC. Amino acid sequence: CASKFNLQETQYF.